This T cell receptor (beta chain) appears in the sequencing data of a study of Tregs in tolerant kidney transplant recipients. Study overall: Sorting of CD4+CD25+CD127- cells followed approximately 3-day belatacept mixed lymphocyte reactions, sometimes with roughly five-day graft donor restimulation.

TCRdb's table, derived via immunoSEQ multiplex PCR, lists solely in-frame clones and lacks some. The data contain about 2,400 clones, about 42% of them seen just once; the ten biggest clones take up 7.1%. Germline V gene lookup returns CDR1 MDHEN and CDR2 SYDVKM. This CDR3 region has 17 residues. Unmatched junction bases numbered 10, after V lost 1 base and J lost 4 bases. Study-wide results and limits: Activated donor B cell expansion appeared to reveal the most relevant donor-specific TCRbeta repertoire.

On this clone itself: Its cognate antigen is unknown.

The rearrangement uses TRBV28 and TRBJ1-3; 7 nucleotides agree with TRBD1. This clonotype was obtained from a human donor in good health. The specimen sequenced was Tregs from blood cultured with allogeneic cells. CDR3 region: CASSLFNRGFKGNTIYF. CDR3 bases: TGTGCCAGCAGTTTATTTAACAGGGGCTTTAAAGGAAACACCATATATTTT.